This TCR beta chain was captured by sequencing in a study of blood T cell repertoires in COVID-19. Original processing notes: Amplification of reference gene primers was used by the study to estimate nucleated cell counts. Assay: immunoSEQ multiplex PCR; the TCRdb copy retains only in-frame clones and omits some. That table furnishes V, J and clone size, whereas the DNA furnished D and trimming. The repertoire holds around 140,000 clones, with about 91% as singletons. V was trimmed by 6 bases and J by 8 bases, leaving 23 bases between them. CDR1 MNHNY and CDR2 SVGAGI come from the germline V gene (reference sequence). The CDR3 is 16 amino acids.

The rearrangement uses TRBV6-6 and TRBJ2-1; TRBD1 might be the D (6 bases). The source of this sequence is a woman aged 55-70 years with acute or convalescent COVID-19. Sequenced material: peripheral blood. The CDR3 loop reads CASRELQGRVGDEQFF. The DNA for the CDR3 is TGTGCCAGCAGAGAACTACAGGGACGCGTGGGGGATGAGCAGTTCTTC.